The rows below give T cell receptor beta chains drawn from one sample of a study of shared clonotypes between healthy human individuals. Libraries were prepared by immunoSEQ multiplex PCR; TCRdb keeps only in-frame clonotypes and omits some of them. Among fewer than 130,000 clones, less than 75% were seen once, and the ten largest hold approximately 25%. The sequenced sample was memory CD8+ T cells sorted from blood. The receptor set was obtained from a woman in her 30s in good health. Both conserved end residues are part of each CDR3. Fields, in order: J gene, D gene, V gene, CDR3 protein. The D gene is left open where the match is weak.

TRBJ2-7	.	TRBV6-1	CASSYRTDSSYEQYF
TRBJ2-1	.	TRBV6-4	CASRDIASDSDEQFF
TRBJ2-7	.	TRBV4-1	CASSQPTESYEQYF
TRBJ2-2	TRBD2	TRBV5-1	CASSLGLAGANTGELFF
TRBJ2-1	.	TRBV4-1	CASSQDPAPGEQFF
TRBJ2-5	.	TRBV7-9	CASSLQAGMSETQYF
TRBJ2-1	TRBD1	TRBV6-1	CASSDRQGSYNEQFF
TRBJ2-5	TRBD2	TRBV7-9	CASSLGLAEETQYF
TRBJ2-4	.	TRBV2	CASSGGFLAKNIQYF
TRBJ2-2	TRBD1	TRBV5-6	CASSFQGAYYTGELFF
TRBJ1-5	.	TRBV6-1	CASSEAEGNGNQPQHF
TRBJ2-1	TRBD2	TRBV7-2	CASSLPAGGGDHNEQFF
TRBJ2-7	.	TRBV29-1	CSVSRGNYEQYF
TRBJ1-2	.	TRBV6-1	CASTGRGVASMGYTF
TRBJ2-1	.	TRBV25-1	CASSESTENYNEQFF
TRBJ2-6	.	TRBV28	CASSPKGVGGLTPSGANVLTF
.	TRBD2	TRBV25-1	CASSDLHPSGSSYEQYF
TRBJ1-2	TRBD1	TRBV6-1	CASSVEQGQWGYTF
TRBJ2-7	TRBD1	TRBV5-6	CASSLGQGLYEQYF
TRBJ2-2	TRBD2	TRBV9	CASSVPGLAGPGELFF
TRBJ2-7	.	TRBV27	CASSVSGSIYYEQYF
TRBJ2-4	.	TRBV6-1	CASSERRALAKNIQYF
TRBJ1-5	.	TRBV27	CASGRASNQPQHF
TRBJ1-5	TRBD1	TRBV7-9	CASSLRDRVHSNQPQHF
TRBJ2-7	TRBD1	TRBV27	CASSPPGTGNEQYF
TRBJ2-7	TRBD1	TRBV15	CATSLGTEPYEQYF
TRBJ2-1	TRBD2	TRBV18	CASSNRREAYNEQFF
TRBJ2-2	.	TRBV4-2	CASSLTSGELFF
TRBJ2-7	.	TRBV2	CASSVEGPYEQYF
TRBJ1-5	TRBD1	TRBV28	CASSTTGGSNQPQHF
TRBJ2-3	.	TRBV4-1	CASSQGGNRERADTQYF
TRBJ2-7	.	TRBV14	CASSPLEDSYEQYF
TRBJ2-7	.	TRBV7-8	CASSTGFYEQYF
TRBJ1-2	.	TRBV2	CASSVGKAHGYTF
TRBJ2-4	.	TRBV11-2	CASSKLAKNIQYF
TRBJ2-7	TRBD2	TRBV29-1	CSVEGASGKSSSYEQYF
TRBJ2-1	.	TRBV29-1	CSVGQSYNEQFF
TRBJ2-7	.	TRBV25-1	CASSDERLYEQYF
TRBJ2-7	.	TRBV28	CASSVRVVSYEQYF
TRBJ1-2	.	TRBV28	CASRLDYGYTF
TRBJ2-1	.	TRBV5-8	CASSLAGLKQFF
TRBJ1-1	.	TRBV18	CASSRQDVGTEAFF
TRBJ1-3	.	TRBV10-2	CASRRGVGTGNTIYF
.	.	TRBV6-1	CASSELGGDSYEQYF
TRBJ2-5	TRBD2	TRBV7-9	CASIPGKPGLAGKETQYF
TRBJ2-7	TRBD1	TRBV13	CASSPPPGQGNYEQYF
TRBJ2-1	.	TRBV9	CASSRWETSGTEQFF
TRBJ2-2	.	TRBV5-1	CASSLGNSMTGELFF
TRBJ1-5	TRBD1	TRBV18	CASSQTGGRQPQHF
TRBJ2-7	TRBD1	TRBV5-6	CASSLDGTADYEQYF
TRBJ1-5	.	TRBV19	CASSGVLNQPQHF
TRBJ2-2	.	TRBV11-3	CASSSGTHGAGELFF
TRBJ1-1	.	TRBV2	CASSAWRANTEAFF
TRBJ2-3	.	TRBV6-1	CASLYWETDTQYF
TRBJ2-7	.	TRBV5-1	CASSLAAGYEQYF
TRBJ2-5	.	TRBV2	CASSDPGLQETQYF
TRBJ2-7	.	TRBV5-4	CASSLREQYF
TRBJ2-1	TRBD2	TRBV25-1	CASSEGGSSYNEQFF
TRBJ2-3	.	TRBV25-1	CASSESLGTDTQYF
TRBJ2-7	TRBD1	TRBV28	CASRSIRQGVRPYF